This T cell receptor (beta chain) was recorded in a study of response to subunit inactivated influenza vaccine. TCRdb itself ran the RT-PCR reads through MiXCR, one entry per CDR3 protein. The repertoire holds 250,000 to 350,000 distinct CDR3 sequences, with roughly 22% as singletons. This clonotype appeared a few times. Germline trimming cut 5 bases from V and 3 bases from J; bases unmatched to any gene: 7. The CDR3 is made up of 15 amino acids. Germline V gives CDR1 SGHTA, CDR2 FQGNSA. V is TRBV7-2 and J is TRBJ1-2, with 9 positions matching TRBD1. Sequencing was performed on PBMCs from blood, taken less than 22 months after vaccination. This clonotype was obtained from a man aged 45 to 70 who received an inactivated influenza vaccine. The CDR3 region is CASSTRTGVHYGYTF. CDR3 sequence (DNA): TGTGCCAGCAGCACCCGGACAGGGGTTCACTATGGCTACACCTTC.